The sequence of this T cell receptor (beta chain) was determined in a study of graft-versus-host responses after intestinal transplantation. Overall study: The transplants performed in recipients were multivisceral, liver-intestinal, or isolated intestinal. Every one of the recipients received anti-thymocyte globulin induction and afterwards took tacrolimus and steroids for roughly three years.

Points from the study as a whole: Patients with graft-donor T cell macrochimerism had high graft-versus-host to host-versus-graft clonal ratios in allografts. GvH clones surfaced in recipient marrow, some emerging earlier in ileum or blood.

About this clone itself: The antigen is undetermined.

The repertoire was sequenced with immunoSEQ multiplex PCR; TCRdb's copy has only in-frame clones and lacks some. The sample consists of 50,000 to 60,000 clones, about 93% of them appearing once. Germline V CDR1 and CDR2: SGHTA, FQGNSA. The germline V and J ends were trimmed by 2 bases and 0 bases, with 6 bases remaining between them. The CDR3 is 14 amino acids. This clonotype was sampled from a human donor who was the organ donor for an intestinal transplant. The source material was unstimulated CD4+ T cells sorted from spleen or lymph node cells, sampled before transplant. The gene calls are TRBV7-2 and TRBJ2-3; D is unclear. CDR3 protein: CASSLPTSTDTQYF. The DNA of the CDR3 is TGTGCCAGCAGCTTACCGACAAGCACAGATACGCAGTATTTT.